The TCR beta chain under discussion was sequenced for a study of early T cells in non-severe SARS-CoV-2 infection. Study-level information: The chains were unpaired, and the sequenced material was bulk RNA from unsorted whole blood.

The CDR3 is 13 amino acids. CDR1 is SGHTA, CDR2 FQGNSA, per germline. The V gene lost 0 bases and the J gene lost 4 bases, with 4 bases spanning the gap. Tagging with unique molecular identifiers was applied to individual cDNA molecules. MiXCR, applied by TCRdb to the 5' RACE reads, yields one record per CDR3 protein. The sample yields some 44,000 distinct CDR3 sequences, about 5.9% seen once. This TCR came from an adult who was a healthcare worker with PCR-confirmed SARS-CoV-2 infection or an uninfected control (not recorded which). This specimen consisted of whole blood, obtained at baseline. The chain joins TRBV7-2 to TRBJ1-5; no definite D call. In DNA form, the CDR3 reads TGTGCCAGCAGCTTAGCGCGTAATCAGCCCCAGCATTTT. Translation: CASSLARNQPQHF.